One and the same sample provided the 24 T cell receptor beta chains below, sequenced in a study of cytomegalovirus exposure and HLA in healthy donors. PCR used 60 Vbeta primers and 13 Jbeta primers. TCRdb's copy holds only in-frame clones and misses some; the assay was immunoSEQ multiplex PCR. The data contain roughly 200,000 clones, about 80% of them seen just once; the ten biggest clones take up around 3.7%. Sequences were obtained from PBMCs. These TCRs come from a man aged 40-55 years in good health and CMV-seropositive.

The J gene is TRBJ2-7, the V gene TRBV5-1; D is unresolved. Germline CDR1 and CDR2: SGHRS and YFSETQ. V was pared by 0 bases and J by 3 bases, with 10 bases between. This CDR3 region has 14 residues. CDR3 residues: CASSLDNSDYEQYF. For the CDR3, the DNA is TGCGCCAGCAGCTTGGACAATTCTGACTACGAGCAGTACTTC. The full variable domain, completed using reference TRBV5-1 and TRBJ2-7, is KAGVTQTPRYLIKTRGQQVTLSCSPISGHRSVSWYQQTPGQGLQFLFEYFSETQRNKGNFPGRFSGRQFSNSRSEMNVSTLELGDSALYLCASSLDNSDYEQYFGPGTRLTVT.

V is TRBV5-1 and J is TRBJ2-7, with 11 bases fitting TRBD1. Germline V gives CDR1 SGHRS, CDR2 YFSETQ. This CDR3 region has 17 residues. Losses at the gene ends were 4 bases for V and 0 bases for J; bases not matched to a gene: 9. CDR3 in DNA: TGCGCCAGCAGCGGAGGACAGGGGGCTTTCCGCTCCTACGAGCAGTACTTC. Residues: CASSGGQGAFRSYEQYF.

The chain joins TRBV29-1 to TRBJ1-2; weak D call: TRBD1 (6 bases). This CDR3 comprises 14 residues. Germline V gene sequence: CDR1 SQVTM, CDR2 ANQGSEA. The ends were cut back, 6 bases at V and 2 bases at J, with 16 bases in the middle. The CDR3 DNA follows: TGCAGCGTCGCACCAGGGGAGGGAAACTATGGCTACACCTTC. It codes for CSVAPGEGNYGYTF.

The table lists this clone with a count of one. In DNA, the CDR3 is TGTGCCTGGTTACAGGGGGCAAGGGCTGGAAACACCATATATTTT. Protein product: CAWLQGARAGNTIYF. This chain connects TRBV30 to TRBJ1-3; 9 positions agree with TRBD1. Trimming took 5 bases from V and 2 from J; bases not matched to a gene: 7. The CDR3 consists of 15 residues. Germline V gene data show CDR1 as GTSNPN and CDR2 as SVGIG (reference sequence).

This clone appeared a single time. The chain joins TRBV11-2 to TRBJ2-7, with 7 nucleotides matching TRBD2. The CDR3 has 14 residues. The V gene end was trimmed by 3 bases and the J gene end by 6 bases; junction bases not matched to a gene: 8. Germline V lookup: CDR1 SGHAT, CDR2 FQNNGV. The CDR3 sequence: CASSFVEREGEQYF. CDR3 sequence (DNA): TGTGCCAGCAGCTTCGTAGAGCGGGAAGGCGAGCAGTACTTC.

This chain connects TRBV7-9 to TRBJ1-4; D not certain. The germline V gene encodes CDR1 SEHNR and CDR2 FQNEAQ (reference sequence). The ends were cut back, 6 bases at V and 0 bases at J, with 8 bases in the middle. The CDR3 has 14 amino acids. The CDR3 DNA follows: TGTGCCAGCAGTTCGTCTTCAACTAATGAAAAACTGTTTTTT. It specifies CASSSSSTNEKLFF.

This clone was observed once. The rearrangement uses TRBV7-3 and TRBJ2-5, with TRBD2 matching 7 bases. Looked up from germline, CDR1 is SGHTA and CDR2 is FQGTGA. V dropped 8 bases and J dropped 0; count of bases not matched to a gene: 9. This CDR3 has 15 amino acids. Written as DNA, the CDR3 is TGTGCCAGCGGGAGGGGCCCAGGGTACCAAGAGACCCAGTACTTC. Translating gives CASGRGPGYQETQYF.

This rearrangement joins TRBV27 to TRBJ2-7; possible D gene TRBD1, 6 bases. Trimming stripped 6 bases from V and 2 bases from J, with 8 bases between. The germline V gene has CDR1 MNHEY and CDR2 SMNVEV (reference sequence). The CDR3 length is 12 residues. CDR3 coding DNA: TGTGCCAGCAGACGGACAGCCTACGAGCAGTACTTC. Protein: CASRRTAYEQYF.

This clone has only one observation. CDR3 sequence reads: CASSLGSGGADEQFF. The CDR3 region has the DNA TGTGCCAGCAGCTTAGGTAGCGGGGGGGCCGATGAGCAGTTCTTC. The chain joins TRBV7-9 to TRBJ2-1, with TRBD2 matching 11 bases. The CDR3 spans 15 residues. Per germline, CDR1 SEHNR and CDR2 FQNEAQ (reference sequence). V lost 1 base and J lost 8; bases outside the gene matches: 4.

This clone turned up a few times. The chain links TRBV5-4 to TRBJ2-6; D unresolved. V gave up 1 base and J gave up 4 bases, with 12 bases separating them. Germline lookup yields CDR1 SGHNT and CDR2 YYREEE (reference sequence). The CDR3 consists of 16 residues. In nucleotides, the CDR3 is TGTGCCAGCAGCTTGAGGCAGGCTTCAGGGGCCAACGTCCTGACTTTC. This translates into CASSLRQASGANVLTF.

The chain couples TRBV2 to TRBJ1-1; weak D call: TRBD1 (5 bases). The CDR3 covers 13 residues. CDR1 is SNHLY, CDR2 FYNNEI, per germline. V shed 6 bases and J shed 2 bases, with 10 bases lying between them. The chain's CDR3 is CASRTEENTEAFF. CDR3 sequence (DNA): TGTGCCAGCAGGACAGAAGAAAACACTGAAGCTTTCTTT.

This clone was seen only once. This rearrangement joins TRBV13 to TRBJ2-7; TRBD2 matches at 7 bases. The CDR3 consists of 16 residues. With V trimmed by 0 bases and J by 2 bases, 7 bases remained unmatched. Germline V CDR1 and CDR2: PRHDT, FYEKMQ (reference sequence). The CDR3 loop reads CASSLGTSWFPYEQYF. The DNA for the CDR3 is TGTGCCAGCAGCTTAGGGACTAGCTGGTTCCCCTACGAGCAGTACTTC.

This clone was seen a few times. This sequence joins TRBV6-1 and TRBJ2-4; 9 nucleotides align to TRBD1. Per the germline V gene, CDR1 is MNHNS and CDR2 is SASEGT. The CDR3 covers 16 residues. V trimming: 3 bases; J trimming: 7 bases; junction bases outside the gene matches: 10. The CDR3 reads CASSDLIRTGVNIQYF. The CDR3 DNA follows: TGTGCCAGCAGTGACTTAATACGGACAGGGGTGAACATTCAGTACTTC.

The chain joins TRBV5-1 to TRBJ2-1; a possible D gene is TRBD1 (5 bases). The CDR3 extends over 14 amino acids. V was clipped by 0 bases and J by 10 bases, with 14 bases between them. Germline V CDR1 and CDR2: SGHRS, YFSETQ. CDR3 residues: CASSLADAREEQFF. DNA for the CDR3: TGCGCCAGCAGCTTGGCCGACGCCAGGGAAGAGCAGTTCTTC.

The chain combines TRBV4-3 with TRBJ1-1; D gene ambiguous. Between the trimmed V and J ends, which lost 0 bases and 4 bases, there was a span of 6 bases. This CDR3 has 13 amino acids. Germline assignment: CDR1 LGHNA and CDR2 YSLEER. The CDR3 here is CASSQDRGTEAFF. The DNA of the CDR3 is TGCGCCAGCAGCCAAGATCGGGGCACTGAAGCTTTCTTT.

This chain connects TRBV23-1 to TRBJ2-5; 15 nucleotides align to TRBD2. TRBV23-1 is reported as an ORF; its role is uncertain. The V and J ends lost 6 bases and 5 bases, in that order; junction bases with no gene match: 10. This CDR3 is 17 amino acids long. The CDR3 DNA reads as TGCGCCAGCAGGCCTCGGACTAGCGGGGGGGTATGGGAGACCCAGTACTTC. This translates into CASRPRTSGGVWETQYF.

The chain recombines TRBV19 with TRBJ2-1, with a possible D match to TRBD2 (6 bases). The CDR3 has 13 residues. Per the germline V gene, CDR1 is LNHDA and CDR2 is SQIVND (reference sequence). The V end was cut by 1 base, the J end by 6 bases, with 7 bases between. The CDR3 bases are TGTGCCAGTAGTATAGGCGGGGTCAATGAGCAGTTCTTC. Translation gives CASSIGGVNEQFF.

This clone has more than one count but fewer than ten. The chain recombines TRBV28 with TRBJ2-5; 15 bases match TRBD2. The CDR3 loop spans 18 amino acids. Germline CDR1 MDHEN, CDR2 SYDVKM. Trimming cost V 4 bases and J 5 bases; bases outside gene matches: 11. The CDR3 DNA sequence: TGTGCCAGCAGTTCTCCCCCGGGACTAGCGGGAGGAATGGAGACCCAGTACTTC. This translates into CASSSPPGLAGGMETQYF.

The chain couples TRBV18 to TRBJ1-5; 11 bases align to TRBD1. The CDR3 runs 16 residues. Germline CDR1 and CDR2: KGHSH and LQKENI. V lost 4 bases and J lost 7; bases outside the gene matches: 9. The CDR3 nucleotides read TGTGCCAGCTCACGAACACTGGACAGGGGGCCACAGCCCCAGCATTTT. Translating it yields CASSRTLDRGPQPQHF.

V usage is TRBV9 and J usage is TRBJ2-3; TRBD1 agrees at 7 bases. This CDR3 comprises 15 residues. Losses at the gene ends were 0 bases for V and 6 bases for J; bases not matched to a gene: 7. Germline V gene lookup returns CDR1 SGDLS and CDR2 YYNGEE. CDR3 amino acids: CASSVEMRGLDTQYF. CDR3 sequence (DNA): TGTGCCAGCAGCGTAGAAATGAGGGGGCTTGATACGCAGTATTTT. The full variable domain, in which reference TRBV9 and TRBJ2-3 provide the parts outside the CDR3, is DSGVTQTPKHLITATGQRVTLRCSPRSGDLSVYWYQQSLDQGLQFLIQYYNGEERAKGNILERFSAQQFPDLHSELNLSSLELGDSALYFCASSVEMRGLDTQYFGPGTRLTVL.

The V call is TRBV7-3, the J call TRBJ1-3, with 9 positions matching TRBD1. The CDR3 sequence is 15 residues long. With 3 bases clipped from V and 2 bases from J, the junction kept 2 bases outside the gene matches. Germline V gene lookup returns CDR1 SGHTA and CDR2 FQGTGA. The CDR3 is CASSLGQGAGNTIYF. Written as DNA, the CDR3 is TGTGCCAGCAGCTTGGGACAGGGAGCTGGAAACACCATATATTTT.

The chain combines TRBV5-1 with TRBJ1-1; TRBD1 matches at 10 bases. Germline V gives CDR1 SGHRS, CDR2 YFSETQ. The V gene end was trimmed by 4 bases and the J gene end by 0 bases; junction bases not matched to a gene: 12. The CDR3 spans 18 residues. CDR3 coding DNA: TGCGCCAGCAGCCCCACGCTAGGGACAGGGGTTCTGAACACTGAAGCTTTCTTT. It translates to CASSPTLGTGVLNTEAFF.

Of note for this clone: Within the sample, other DNA sequences also encode this same CDR3. This chain uses TRBV6-1 with TRBJ2-7; 8 positions match TRBD1. CDR3 length equals 14 residues. With V trimmed by 5 bases and J by 2 bases, 5 bases remained unmatched. Germline assignment: CDR1 MNHNS and CDR2 SASEGT. The CDR3 bases are TGTGCCAGCAGTAAAGGGGGACAGGCCTACGAGCAGTACTTC. Residues: CASSKGGQAYEQYF.

This chain links TRBV13 with TRBJ2-3; 8 bases map to TRBD1. Germline CDR1 reads PRHDT; CDR2 reads FYEKMQ (reference sequence). The CDR3 sequence is 15 residues long. J lost 4 bases, V lost 4 bases, and 7 bases had no gene match. The CDR3: CASSSRDRPADTQYF. The CDR3 bases are TGTGCCAGCAGCTCCCGGGACAGGCCCGCAGATACGCAGTATTTT. The whole variable domain, remainder taken from reference TRBV13 and TRBJ2-3, is AAGVIQSPRHLIKEKRETATLKCYPIPRHDTVYWYQQGPGQDPQFLISFYEKMQSDKGSIPDRFSAQQFSDYHSELNMSSLELGDSALYFCASSSRDRPADTQYFGPGTRLTVL.